These T cell receptor beta chains were read from a single sample in a study of blood T cell repertoires in COVID-19. Sequencing used immunoSEQ multiplex PCR; TCRdb keeps in-frame clones, though not all of them. The sample lists roughly 290,000 clones, approximately 90% occurring once. Sequencing was carried out using peripheral blood. The receptor set was obtained from a woman aged 55 to 70 with acute or convalescent COVID-19. Each CDR3 is given with its conserved first and last residue. A D gene is named only where the DNA matches it firmly. Clone sizes are given selectively: once, few, many, or a class where the clone is expanded.

>TRBV29-1|NA|TRBD2|TRBJ2-7
TGCAGCGTTGAAGCCAGCCCTAGCGGAACCTACGAGCAGTACTTC
CSVEASPSGTYEQYF
>TRBV15|NA|TRBD1|TRBJ2-7
TGTGCCACCAGCAGAGACCCAGGGGGCGGATACGAGCAGTACTTC
CATSRDPGGGYEQYF
>TRBV14|NA|NA|TRBJ2-5
TGTGCCAGCAGCCAAGAGAGCGGCTTCGGAGAGACCCAGTACTTC
CASSQESGFGETQYF
>TRBV7-2|NA|TRBD1|TRBJ1-2
TGTGCCAGCAGCTTAGTAGCGGGACAGGGGGCGAGCTATGGCTACACCTTC
CASSLVAGQGASYGYTF
>TRBV3-1/TRBV3-2|NA|TRBD1|TRBJ1-2
TGTGCCAGCAGCACTCGACAGGGTTATGGCTACACCTTC
CASSTRQGYGYTF
>TRBV5-1|once|TRBD2|TRBJ2-2
TGCGCCAGCAGCTCGTCGGGGGGGAACACCGGGGAGCTGTTTTTT
CASSSSGGNTGELFF
>TRBV7-2|NA|TRBD1|TRBJ1-2
TGTGCCAGCAGCGCAACAGGGGCACACTATGGCTACACCTTC
CASSATGAHYGYTF
>TRBV15|NA|TRBD1|TRBJ1-4
TGTGCCACCAGCAGAGACAGGACAGGGGAAATTACTAATGAAAAACTGTTTTTT
CATSRDRTGEITNEKLFF
>TRBV28|NA|NA|TRBJ1-5
TGTGCCAGCCGAGACACAAAATATCAGCCCCAGCATTTT
CASRDTKYQPQHF
>TRBV28|NA|TRBD1|TRBJ2-4
TGTGCCAGCAGTACGACAGGGACCAAAAACATTCAGTACTTC
CASSTTGTKNIQYF
>TRBV6-5|NA|NA|TRBJ2-2
TGTGCCAGCAGCAAAGGGATGGGAGCCACCGGGGAGCTGTTTTTT
CASSKGMGATGELFF
>TRBV20-1|NA|NA|TRBJ1-6
TGCAGTGCTAGTGTCATGAGCTCCTATAATTCACCCCTCCACTTT
CSASVMSSYNSPLHF
>TRBV28|NA|NA|TRBJ1-1
TGTGCCAGCAGCCCCGACTCCCCTCGGATCACTGAAGCTTTCTTT
CASSPDSPRITEAFF
>TRBV4-3|NA|TRBD1|TRBJ1-2
TGCGCCAGCAGCCGGACCACAGGGGTGGCCTATGGCTACACCTTC
CASSRTTGVAYGYTF
>TRBV4-1|NA|TRBD1|TRBJ1-2
TGCGCCAGCAGCCAAGAGACAGGGGGCCTCTATGGCTACACCTTC
CASSQETGGLYGYTF
>TRBV5-1|NA|NA|TRBJ2-7
TGCGCCAGCAGCCGGGATGCGGGTGAGCAGTACTTC
CASSRDAGEQYF
>TRBV25-1|NA|NA|TRBJ1-2
TGTGCCAGCAGTGCACGGGACTTGGGCTACACCTTC
CASSARDLGYTF
>TRBV6-2/TRBV6-3|NA|NA|TRBJ1-1
TGTGCCAGCAGCATACAGGGCTTGAACACTGAAGCTTTCTTT
CASSIQGLNTEAFF
>TRBV11-2|NA|TRBD1|TRBJ1-2
TGTGCCAGCAGCGCTCGGACAGGGAGGAACTATGGCTACACCTTC
CASSARTGRNYGYTF
>TRBV18|NA|TRBD1|TRBJ1-2
TGTGCCAGCTCACCCAACCGACAGGGGCGCGGCTACACCTTC
CASSPNRQGRGYTF
>TRBV5-1|NA|TRBD2|TRBJ2-7
TGCGCCAGCAGCTCCGGGGGGGTCTGGCACGAGCAGTACTTC
CASSSGGVWHEQYF
>TRBV12-3/TRBV12-4|NA|NA|TRBJ2-3
TGTGCCAGCAGCAGACTAGAAGTAGATACGCAGTATTTT
CASSRLEVDTQYF
>TRBV9|NA|TRBD2|TRBJ2-5
TGTGCCAGCACCCGAGCGGGGGGAGAGAAAGAGACCCAGTACTTC
CASTRAGGEKETQYF
>TRBV15|NA|NA|TRBJ2-3
TGTGCCACCAGCAGAGTGTTCGGGACAGATACGCAGTATTTT
CATSRVFGTDTQYF
>TRBV6-5|many|NA|TRBJ1-2
TGTGCCAGCAGTTACTCTTCGACGACCGGGGTTGGTGGCTACACCTTC
CASSYSSTTGVGGYTF
>TRBV7-9|few|TRBD1|TRBJ2-3
TGTGCCAGCAGCTCTCTGACAGGGCTCCCAGATACGCAGTATTTT
CASSSLTGLPDTQYF
>TRBV20-1|NA|NA|TRBJ1-2
TGCAGTGCTAGTCGCCAGGGACTTGGCGGCTACACCTTC
CSASRQGLGGYTF
>TRBV7-2|few|NA|TRBJ1-1
TGTGCCAGCAGCCCCGGCGGGGCGAACACTGAAGCTTTCTTT
CASSPGGANTEAFF
>TRBV20-1|NA|NA|TRBJ2-5
TGCAGTGCTAGTGGCTGGCCCCAAGAGACCCAGTACTTC
CSASGWPQETQYF
>TRBV7-8|NA|NA|TRBJ2-7
TGTGCCAGCAGCTTAGCTCGGGGGGAGCAGTACTTC
CASSLARGEQYF
>TRBV6-2/TRBV6-3|NA|NA|TRBJ2-3
TGTGCCAGCAGTTACGTTAGCGGACCTAGCACAGATACGCAGTATTTT
CASSYVSGPSTDTQYF
>TRBV5-5|NA|NA|TRBJ2-3
TGTGCCAGCTCCCCCAGGGGAGCGGACACAGATACGCAGTATTTT
CASSPRGADTDTQYF
>TRBV5-8|NA|NA|TRBJ2-6
TGTGCCAGCAGCAACGGGAACCCTGGGGCCAACGTCCTGACTTTC
CASSNGNPGANVLTF
>TRBV18|NA|TRBD1|TRBJ1-5
TGTGCCAGCTCACCTGGACAGGAGGGTCAGCCCCAGCATTTT
CASSPGQEGQPQHF
>TRBV6-2/TRBV6-3|once|NA|TRBJ1-5
TGTGCCAGCAGTTACTCTCCTCGCGACAGAAGATATAGCAATCAGCCCCAGCATTTT
CASSYSPRDRRYSNQPQHF
>TRBV30|NA|NA|TRBJ1-1
TGTGCCTGGAGTCGGAACACTGAAGCTTTCTTT
CAWSRNTEAFF
>TRBV7-9|NA|TRBD1|TRBJ1-5
TGTGCCAGCAGCCGAACAGGGGGCGGAGAGCAGCCCCAGCATTTT
CASSRTGGGEQPQHF
>TRBV7-2|few|TRBD2|TRBJ2-2
TGTGCCAGCAGCTTCACTAGCGGGAGGGCCGCCACCGGGGAGCTGTTTTTT
CASSFTSGRAATGELFF
>TRBV4-1|once|TRBD1|TRBJ2-2
TGCGCCAGCAGCCAACGCGACAGGGGTCTCACCGGGGAGCTGTTTTTT
CASSQRDRGLTGELFF
>TRBV10-1|NA|NA|TRBJ1-6
TGCGCCAAGAAAGACGGACTCATTAATTCACCCCTCCACTTT
CAKKDGLINSPLHF
>TRBV5-3|NA|NA|TRBJ1-1
TGTGCCAGAAGCTTGGCCGGCGAGGGAGAGAACACTGAAGCTTTCTTT
CARSLAGEGENTEAFF
>TRBV5-4|NA|TRBD1|TRBJ1-6
TGTGCCAGCAGCGCGGGACAGACTAATTCACCCCTCCACTTT
CASSAGQTNSPLHF
>TRBV14|NA|NA|TRBJ2-5
TGTGCCAGCAGCACCGGGGGTCGGGGGACCCAGTACTTC
CASSTGGRGTQYF
>TRBV19|NA|NA|TRBJ2-2
TGTGCCAGTAATGGGCAGGGGACGAACACCGGGGAGCTGTTTTTT
CASNGQGTNTGELFF
>TRBV7-2|NA|TRBD1|TRBJ1-1
TGTGCCAGCAGCTTAGACCGGGACAGGGTAATAACTGAAGCTTTCTTT
CASSLDRDRVITEAFF
>TRBV11-2|NA|NA|TRBJ2-5
TGTGCCAGCAGCTCCCTGCGGTTCCAAGAGACCCAGTACTTC
CASSSLRFQETQYF
>TRBV2|once|NA|TRBJ2-7
TGTGCCAGCAGTGTCAATTACTCCGCCTACGAGCAGTACTTC
CASSVNYSAYEQYF
>TRBV5-6|NA|TRBD2|TRBJ2-1
TGTGCCAGCAGCTTGCAACTAGCGGGTAGATGGGGCTCCTACAATGAGCAGTTCTTC
CASSLQLAGRWGSYNEQFF
>TRBV5-5|NA|TRBD1|TRBJ1-6
TGTGCCAGCAGCTCCGGGACAGATAATTCACCCCTCCACTTT
CASSSGTDNSPLHF
>TRBV12-5|NA|TRBD1|TRBJ2-1
TGTGCTAGTGGTCTGGGACAGGGCTCCTACAATGAGCAGTTCTTC
CASGLGQGSYNEQFF
>TRBV10-3|once|NA|TRBJ1-1
TGTGCCATCAGTGAAAGGGAAGCGGGGAACACTGAAGCTTTCTTT
CAISEREAGNTEAFF
>TRBV15|NA|NA|TRBJ1-5
TGTGCCACCAGCAGAGATCCGGATCAGCCCCAGCATTTT
CATSRDPDQPQHF
>TRBV28|NA|NA|TRBJ1-1
TGTGCCAGCAGTCTGCCGGGACAGAACACTGAAGCTTTCTTT
CASSLPGQNTEAFF
>TRBV6-6|NA|NA|TRBJ1-1
TGTGCCAGCAGTTACCTGGCATTGAACACTGAAGCTTTCTTT
CASSYLALNTEAFF
>TRBV6-5|NA|NA|TRBJ1-3
TGTGCCAGCAGTTACTCGAAAGGGGTTGGGAACACCATATATTTT
CASSYSKGVGNTIYF
>TRBV6-5|NA|TRBD1|TRBJ1-5
TGTGCCAGCAGTTACCAGACAGGGGGCGTCAATCAGCCCCAGCATTTT
CASSYQTGGVNQPQHF
>TRBV18|NA|NA|TRBJ2-7
TGTGCCAGCTCACCACCTCGAGGACAGAGCTCCTACGAGCAGTACTTC
CASSPPRGQSSYEQYF
>TRBV7-2|NA|NA|TRBJ2-7
TGTGCCAGCAGCTTAGGGGACATAACCTACGAGCAGTACTTC
CASSLGDITYEQYF
>TRBV15|NA|TRBD2|TRBJ2-5
TGTGCCACCAGCAGAGGGAGGGAGGGCCAAGAGACCCAGTACTTC
CATSRGREGQETQYF